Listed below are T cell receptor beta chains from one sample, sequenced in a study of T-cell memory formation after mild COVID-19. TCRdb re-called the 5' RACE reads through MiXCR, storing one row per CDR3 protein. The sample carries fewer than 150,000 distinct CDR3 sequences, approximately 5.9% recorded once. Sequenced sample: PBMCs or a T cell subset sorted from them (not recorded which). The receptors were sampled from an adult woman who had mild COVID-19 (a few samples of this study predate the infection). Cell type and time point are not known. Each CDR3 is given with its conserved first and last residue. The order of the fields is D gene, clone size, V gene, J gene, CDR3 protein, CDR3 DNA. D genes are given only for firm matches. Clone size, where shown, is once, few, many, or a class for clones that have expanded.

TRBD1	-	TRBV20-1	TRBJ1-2	CSASGDRAYGYTF	TGCAGTGCTAGTGGGGACAGGGCTTATGGCTACACCTTC
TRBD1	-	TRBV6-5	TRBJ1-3	CASSYGTGSRTGNTIYF	TGTGCCAGCAGTTACGGGACAGGGAGTCGCACTGGAAACACCATATATTTT
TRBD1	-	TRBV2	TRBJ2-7	CASRRQGRPYEQYF	TGTGCCAGCAGGAGACAGGGGAGACCCTACGAGCAGTACTTC
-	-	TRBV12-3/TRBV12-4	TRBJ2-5	CASSSVAAKQETQYF	TGTGCCAGCAGTTCTGTCGCGGCCAAACAAGAGACCCAGTACTTC
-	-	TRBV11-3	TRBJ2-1	CASSTGDEQFF	TGTGCCAGCAGTACTGGGGATGAGCAGTTCTTC
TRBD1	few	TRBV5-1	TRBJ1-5	CASSLGQGQPQHF	TGCGCCAGCAGCTTGGGACAGGGTCAGCCCCAGCATTTT
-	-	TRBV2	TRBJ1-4	CASRGSEKLFF	TGTGCCAGCAGGGGGAGTGAAAAACTGTTTTTT
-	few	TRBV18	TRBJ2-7	CASSPTRVLSSYEQYF	TGTGCCAGCTCACCGACGAGGGTCCTGAGCTCCTACGAGCAGTACTTC
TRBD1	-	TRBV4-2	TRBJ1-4	CASSQDRSGQGGEKQFF	TGTGCCAGCAGCCAAGATCGGAGTGGACAGGGAGGAGAAAAACAGTTTTTT
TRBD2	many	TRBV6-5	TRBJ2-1	CASSSGVPYNEQFF	TGTGCCAGCAGCAGCGGGGTACCCTACAATGAGCAGTTCTTC
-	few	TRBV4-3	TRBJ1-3	CASSQEGGAGNTIYF	TGCGCCAGCAGCCAAGAAGGAGGGGCTGGAAACACCATATATTTT
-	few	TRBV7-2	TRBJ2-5	CASSPWGQGETQYF	TGTGCCAGCAGCCCATGGGGGCAGGGAGAGACCCAGTACTTC
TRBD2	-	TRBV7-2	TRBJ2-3	CASSSGLAGADTQYF	TGTGCCAGCAGCTCGGGACTAGCGGGGGCAGATACGCAGTATTTT
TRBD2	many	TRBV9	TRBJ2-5	CASSGTSGGAVETQYF	TGTGCCAGCAGCGGGACTAGCGGGGGGGCCGTTGAGACCCAGTACTTC
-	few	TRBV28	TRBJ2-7	CASSPQSGGHYHF	TGTGCCAGCAGTCCTCAGTCGGGTGGGCATTATCACTTC
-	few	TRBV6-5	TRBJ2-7	CASSSPRRVSYEQYF	TGTGCCAGCAGTTCCCCTCGCCGGGTCTCCTACGAGCAGTACTTC
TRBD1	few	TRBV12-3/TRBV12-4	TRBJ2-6	CASSLWTGQGAAGANVLTF	TGTGCCAGCAGTTTATGGACGGGACAGGGGGCGGCTGGGGCCAACGTCCTGACTTTC
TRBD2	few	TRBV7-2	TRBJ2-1	CASSLGFGGYNEQFF	TGTGCCAGCAGCTTGGGGTTCGGGGGGTACAATGAGCAGTTCTTC
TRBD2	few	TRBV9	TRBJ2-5	CASSVVAGGEETQYF	TGTGCCAGCAGCGTAGTGGCGGGAGGGGAGGAGACCCAGTACTTC
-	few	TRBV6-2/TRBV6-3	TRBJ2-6	CASSQTRRGANVLTF	TGTGCCAGCAGTCAAACCAGGAGGGGGGCCAACGTCCTGACTTTC
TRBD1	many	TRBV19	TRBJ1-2	CASSADRVGGGYTF	TGTGCCAGTAGTGCGGACAGGGTGGGTGGTGGCTACACCTTC
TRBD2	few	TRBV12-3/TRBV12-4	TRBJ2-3	CASSLAFSRERTDTQYF	TGTGCCAGCAGTTTAGCCTTCTCGCGGGAGAGGACAGATACGCAGTATTTT
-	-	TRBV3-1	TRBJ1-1	CASSQQGENTEAFF	TGTGCCAGCAGCCAACAAGGAGAAAACACTGAAGCTTTCTTT
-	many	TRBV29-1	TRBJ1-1	CSVSPRQFMNTEAFF	TGCAGCGTTTCCCCTAGACAGTTCATGAACACTGAAGCTTTCTTT
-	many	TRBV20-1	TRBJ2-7	CSARVHHEQYF	TGCAGTGCTAGAGTCCACCACGAGCAGTACTTC
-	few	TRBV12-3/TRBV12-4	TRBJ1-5	CASSPGVYQPQHF	TGTGCCAGCAGCCCAGGGGTTTATCAGCCCCAGCATTTT
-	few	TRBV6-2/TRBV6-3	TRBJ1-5	CASSYSGDQPQHF	TGTGCCAGCAGTTACTCAGGGGATCAGCCCCAGCATTTT
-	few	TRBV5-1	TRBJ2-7	CASTEGSFYEQYF	TGCGCCAGCACAGAGGGCAGTTTCTACGAGCAGTACTTC
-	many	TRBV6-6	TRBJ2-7	CASSHDPQESYEQYF	TGTGCCAGCAGTCACGACCCACAAGAGTCCTACGAGCAGTACTTC
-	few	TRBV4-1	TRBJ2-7	CASSPGGQSSYEQYF	TGCGCCAGCAGCCCGGGAGGACAGTCTTCCTACGAGCAGTACTTC
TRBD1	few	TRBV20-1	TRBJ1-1	CSARGGQGAFF	TGCAGTGCTAGAGGGGGACAGGGAGCTTTCTTT
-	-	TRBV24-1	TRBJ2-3	CATSDLGTSTDTQYF	TGTGCCACCAGTGATTTAGGGACATCCACAGATACGCAGTATTTT
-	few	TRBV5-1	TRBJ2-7	CASSKEEGSYEQYF	TGCGCCAGCAGTAAGGAGGAGGGCTCCTACGAGCAGTACTTC
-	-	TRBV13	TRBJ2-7	CASQRGRDISYEQYF	TGTGCCAGCCAACGGGGCAGGGACATCTCCTACGAGCAGTACTTC
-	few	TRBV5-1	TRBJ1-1	CASSSDGQRTEAFF	TGCGCCAGCAGCTCGGACGGCCAGAGGACTGAAGCTTTCTTT
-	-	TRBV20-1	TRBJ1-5	CSAPATRLYSNQPQHF	TGCAGTGCTCCCGCTACGAGACTTTATAGCAATCAGCCCCAGCATTTT
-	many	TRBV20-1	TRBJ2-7	CSAIKVNTYEQYF	TGCAGTGCAATAAAGGTGAACACCTACGAGCAGTACTTC
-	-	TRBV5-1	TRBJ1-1	CASSLSGMNTEAFF	TGCGCCAGCAGCTTAAGCGGCATGAACACTGAAGCTTTCTTT
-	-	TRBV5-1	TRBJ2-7	CASSLGTAIYEQYF	TGCGCCAGCAGCTTGGGGACAGCCATCTACGAGCAGTACTTC
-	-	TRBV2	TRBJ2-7	CASRVVYEQYF	TGTGCCAGCAGGGTCGTATACGAGCAGTACTTC
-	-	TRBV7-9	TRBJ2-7	CASSFGTPTYEQYF	TGTGCCAGCAGCTTCGGGACACCTACCTACGAGCAGTACTTC
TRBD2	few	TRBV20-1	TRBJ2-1	CSASSREGSYNEQFF	TGCAGTGCTAGTTCCCGGGAGGGTTCCTACAATGAGCAGTTCTTC
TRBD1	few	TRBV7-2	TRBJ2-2	CASTRQGLNTGELFF	TGTGCCAGCACCAGACAGGGGCTGAACACCGGGGAGCTGTTTTTT
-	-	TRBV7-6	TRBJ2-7	CASSSRDGGEGQYF	TGTGCCAGCAGCTCCCGGGACGGGGGCGAAGGGCAGTACTTC
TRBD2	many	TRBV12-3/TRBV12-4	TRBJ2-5	CASSPPRAGVVETQYF	TGTGCCAGCAGTCCCCCGCGGGCGGGGGTAGTGGAGACCCAGTACTTC
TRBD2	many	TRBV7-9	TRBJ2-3	CASSPGGDTQYF	TGTGCCAGCAGCCCGGGGGGAGATACGCAGTATTTT
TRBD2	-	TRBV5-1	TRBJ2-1	CASGTGGGAYNEQFF	TGCGCCAGCGGAACGGGAGGTGGGGCCTACAATGAGCAGTTCTTC
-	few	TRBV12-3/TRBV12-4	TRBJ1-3	CALAGNGNTIYF	TGTGCCCTGGCGGGGAACGGAAACACCATATATTTT
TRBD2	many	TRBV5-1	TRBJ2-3	CASSFGTSGSRLDTQYF	TGCGCCAGCAGCTTTGGGACTAGCGGGAGTCGGCTGGATACGCAGTATTTT
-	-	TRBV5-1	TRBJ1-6	CASSLDISTYNSPLHF	TGCGCCAGCAGCCTGGACATTAGCACCTATAATTCACCCCTCCACTTT